Here is one T cell receptor beta chain with its context. The antigen it recognizes is unknown. No base quality information exists; no much larger clone differs at one position. CDR1 and CDR2 are drawn from the germline V gene: KGHSH, LQKENI. V loses 4 bases, J loses 2 bases, and the germline ends lie 12 bases apart. From its cysteine to its phenylalanine, the CDR3 spans 16 amino acids. Only the CDR3 DNA stays, 48 bases, in frame from base 1. TCRbeta CDR3 regions were amplified from genomic DNA using the immunoSEQ Assay, a bias-controlled multiplex PCR. The paper's data handling went like this. Within the assay, amplification of reference gene primers was used to estimate how many nucleated cells each sample contained. Sequence reads were collapsed and filtered to measure the absolute abundance of every unique TCRbeta CDR3 rearrangement. For each sample, productive Simpson clonality was calculated as the square root of Simpson's diversity index across productive rearrangements. The table was pulled from immuneACCESS by TCRdb, which kept in-frame rearrangements only. Such tables lose some clones; where checked, under half of the loss comes from unresolved V genes, and the rest has no known cause. That table supplies the V and J calls and clone size; D and trimming were determined from the DNA. In all, the sample holds about 270,000 clones, and 70% to 85% of those were seen once. The ten biggest clones cover about 1.5% of the sample.

At one collaborating source in Seattle, patients were enrolled during active infection and were followed longitudinally through the course of disease. The collaborating institutions used their own protocols to collect whole blood in K2EDTA tubes. For TCRbeta analysis, collaborators shipped samples as frozen whole blood, isolated PBMCs, or DNA extracted from either of those sample types. The record originates from a study of blood T cell repertoires in COVID-19 (dated by TCRdb to the early 2020s). Notes on the research overall: Samples covering the acute and convalescent phases of COVID-19 were provided by collaborators in the United States, Italy and Spain. Sample metadata almost always included a de-identified subject ID, COVID-19 status, age in years and sex. The dataset comprised deeply sampled blood TCRbeta repertoires from subjects exposed to, actively infected with, or recovered from COVID-19. The prospective study material was composed of cDNA or gDNA derived from T cells, B-cell-depleted T cells, or PBMCs. Samples were obtained from the ongoing ImmuneRACE study (first 160 participants) and from over 1,000 subjects provided by 6 global collaborators. The repertoires were released in a freely available public database meant as a resource for research on the immune response to SARS-CoV-2. Where available, HLA class I and class II types were taken from metadata supplied by the sample provider and were not determined by assay-based typing.

Study-wide findings and limitations: Clinical and demographic metadata were provided uncurated, with the amount varying by source and participant.

The sequence joins TRBV18 to TRBJ2-6; TRBD1 could be the D gene, as 6 bases match. The source of this sequence is a human donor with COVID-19, enrolled during active disease. The donor label of this sample is uncertain. Sequencing used peripheral blood. The CDR3 has the sequence CASSLGDTPGANVLTF. Read as DNA, the sequence is TGTGCCAGCTCACTAGGGGACACCCCTGGGGCCAACGTCCTGACTTTC.